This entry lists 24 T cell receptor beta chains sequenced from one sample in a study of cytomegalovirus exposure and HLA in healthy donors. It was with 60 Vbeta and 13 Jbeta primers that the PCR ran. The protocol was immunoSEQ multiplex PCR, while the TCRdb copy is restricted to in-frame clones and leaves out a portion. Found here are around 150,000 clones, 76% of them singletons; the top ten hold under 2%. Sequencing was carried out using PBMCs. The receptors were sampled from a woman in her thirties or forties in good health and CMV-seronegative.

CDR3 nucleotide sequence: TGCAGCGTCAGCGGACAGGGAGGTCAGCCCCAGCATTTT. Protein: CSVSGQGGQPQHF. V is TRBV29-1 and J is TRBJ1-5; TRBD1 matches at 8 bases. CDR1 is SQVTM, CDR2 ANQGSEA, per germline. This CDR3 region has 13 residues. The V segment lost 6 bases and the J segment 6 bases; nucleotides outside the gene matches: 7.

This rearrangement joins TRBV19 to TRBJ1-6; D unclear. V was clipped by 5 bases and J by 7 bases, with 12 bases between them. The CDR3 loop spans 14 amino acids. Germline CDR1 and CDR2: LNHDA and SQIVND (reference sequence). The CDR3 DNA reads TGTGCCAGTAGTTGGCGAGGCGTAAATTCACCCCTCCACTTT. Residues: CASSWRGVNSPLHF.

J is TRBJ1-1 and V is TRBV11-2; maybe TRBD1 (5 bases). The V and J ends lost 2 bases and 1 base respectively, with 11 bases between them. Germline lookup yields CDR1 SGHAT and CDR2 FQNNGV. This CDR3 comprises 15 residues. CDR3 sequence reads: CASSLWGGTNTEAFF. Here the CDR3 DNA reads TGTGCCAGCAGCTTATGGGGGGGAACGAACACTGAAGCTTTCTTT.

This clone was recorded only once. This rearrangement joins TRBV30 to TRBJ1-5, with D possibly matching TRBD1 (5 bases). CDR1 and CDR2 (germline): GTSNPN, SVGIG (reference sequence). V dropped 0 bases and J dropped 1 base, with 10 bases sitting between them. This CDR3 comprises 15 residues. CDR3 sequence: CAWSVSGTSNQPQHF. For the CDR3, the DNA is TGTGCCTGGAGTGTAAGCGGGACCAGCAATCAGCCCCAGCATTTT.

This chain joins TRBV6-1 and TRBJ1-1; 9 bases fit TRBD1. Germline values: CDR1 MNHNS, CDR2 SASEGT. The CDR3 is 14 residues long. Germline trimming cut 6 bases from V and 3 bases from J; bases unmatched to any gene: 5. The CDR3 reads CASRADRGYTEAFF. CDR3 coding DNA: TGTGCCAGCAGAGCCGACAGGGGGTACACTGAAGCTTTCTTT.

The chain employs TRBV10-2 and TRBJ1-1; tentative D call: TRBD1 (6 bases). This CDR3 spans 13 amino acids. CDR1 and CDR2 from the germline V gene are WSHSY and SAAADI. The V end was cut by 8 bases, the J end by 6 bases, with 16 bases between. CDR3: CASVGQPAPEAFF. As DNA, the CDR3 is TGCGCCAGCGTGGGACAACCGGCTCCTGAAGCTTTCTTT.

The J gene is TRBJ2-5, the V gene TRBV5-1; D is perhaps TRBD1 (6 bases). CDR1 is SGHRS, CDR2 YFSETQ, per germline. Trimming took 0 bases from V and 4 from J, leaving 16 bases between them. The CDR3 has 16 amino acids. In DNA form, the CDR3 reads TGCGCCAGCAGCTTGGCGGGCCCAAGGGGGTCAGAGACCCAGTACTTC. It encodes CASSLAGPRGSETQYF.

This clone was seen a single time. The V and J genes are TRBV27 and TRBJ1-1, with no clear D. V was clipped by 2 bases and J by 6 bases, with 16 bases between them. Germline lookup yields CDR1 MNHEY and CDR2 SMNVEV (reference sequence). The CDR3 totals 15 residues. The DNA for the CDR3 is TGTGCCAGCAGTTTAGTCGGCAGCGGACGGGCTGAAGCTTTCTTT. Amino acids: CASSLVGSGRAEAFF.

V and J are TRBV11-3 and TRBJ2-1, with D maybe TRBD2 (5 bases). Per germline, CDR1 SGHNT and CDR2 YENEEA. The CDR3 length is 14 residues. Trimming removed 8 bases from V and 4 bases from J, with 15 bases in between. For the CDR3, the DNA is TGTGCCAGCTCTAGTCCAGCGGCGTACAATGAGCAGTTCTTC. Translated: CASSSPAAYNEQFF.

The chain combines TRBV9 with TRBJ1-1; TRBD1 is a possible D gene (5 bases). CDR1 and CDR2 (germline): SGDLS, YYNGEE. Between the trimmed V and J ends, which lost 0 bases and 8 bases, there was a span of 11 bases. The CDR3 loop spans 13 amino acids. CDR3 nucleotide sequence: TGTGCCAGCAGCGTAGACGTGAAGGGGGAAGCTTTCTTT. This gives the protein CASSVDVKGEAFF.

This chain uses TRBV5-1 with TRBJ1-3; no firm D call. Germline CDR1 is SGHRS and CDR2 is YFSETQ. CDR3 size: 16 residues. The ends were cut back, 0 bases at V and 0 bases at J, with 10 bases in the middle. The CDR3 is CASSLGRESSGNTIYF. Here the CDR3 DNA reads TGCGCCAGCAGCTTGGGTCGGGAGAGCTCTGGAAACACCATATATTTT.

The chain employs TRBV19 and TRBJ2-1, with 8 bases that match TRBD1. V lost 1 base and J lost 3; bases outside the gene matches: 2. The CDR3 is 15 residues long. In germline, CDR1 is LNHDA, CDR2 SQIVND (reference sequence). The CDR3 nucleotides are TGTGCCAGTAGTATAGGACAGGGGCTCTACAATGAGCAGTTCTTC. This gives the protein CASSIGQGLYNEQFF.

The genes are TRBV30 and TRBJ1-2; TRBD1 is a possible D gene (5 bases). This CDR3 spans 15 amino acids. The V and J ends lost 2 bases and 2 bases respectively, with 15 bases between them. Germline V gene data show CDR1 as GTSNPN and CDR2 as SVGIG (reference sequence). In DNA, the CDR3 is TGTGCCTGGAGTAGGTACGGGGACTTAAACTATGGCTACACCTTC. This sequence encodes CAWSRYGDLNYGYTF.

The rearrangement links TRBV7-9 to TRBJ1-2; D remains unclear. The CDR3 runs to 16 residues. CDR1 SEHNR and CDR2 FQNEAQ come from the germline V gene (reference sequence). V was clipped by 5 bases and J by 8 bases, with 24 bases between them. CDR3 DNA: TGTGCCAGCAGCCCGCTCGCCGGGTCTGAAGTCTGGGGCTACACCTTC. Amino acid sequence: CASSPLAGSEVWGYTF.

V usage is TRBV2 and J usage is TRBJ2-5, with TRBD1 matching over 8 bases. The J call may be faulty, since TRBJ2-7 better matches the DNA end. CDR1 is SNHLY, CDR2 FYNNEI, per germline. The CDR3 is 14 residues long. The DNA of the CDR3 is TGTGCCAGCAGCCGAGAAACAGGGGGCTACGAGCAGTACTTC. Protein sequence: CASSRETGGYEQYF.

DNA of the CDR3: TGTGCCAGCAGCGTCGGTGGTAACTCTGAAGCTTTCTTT. This gives the protein CASSVGGNSEAFF. V gene TRBV7-9 combines with J gene TRBJ1-1; D unresolved. V was trimmed by 5 bases and J by 6 bases, leaving 13 bases between them. The germline V gene has CDR1 SEHNR and CDR2 FQNEAQ (reference sequence). This CDR3 has 13 residues. Complete variable domain (other parts from reference TRBV7-9 and TRBJ1-1): DTGVSQNPRHKITKRGQNVTFRCDPISEHNRLYWYRQTLGQGPEFLTYFQNEAQLEKSRLLSDRFSAERPKGSFSTLEIQRTEQGDSAMYLCASSVGGNSEAFFGQGTRLTVV.

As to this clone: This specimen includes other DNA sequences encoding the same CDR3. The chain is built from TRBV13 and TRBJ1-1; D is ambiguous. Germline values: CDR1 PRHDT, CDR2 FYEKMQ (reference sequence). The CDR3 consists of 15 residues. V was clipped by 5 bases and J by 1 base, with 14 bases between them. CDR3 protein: CASSLLGGRNTEAFF. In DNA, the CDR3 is TGTGCCAGCAGCCTCCTAGGCGGGAGGAACACTGAAGCTTTCTTT.

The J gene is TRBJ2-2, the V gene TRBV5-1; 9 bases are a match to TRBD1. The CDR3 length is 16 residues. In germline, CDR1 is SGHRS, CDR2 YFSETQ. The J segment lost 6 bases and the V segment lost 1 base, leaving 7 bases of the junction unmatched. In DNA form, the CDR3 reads TGCGCCAGCAGCTTGAGCGGGACAGGGTCGTCCGGGGAGCTGTTTTTT. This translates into CASSLSGTGSSGELFF.

The CDR3 here is CASSLFAGVDTEAFF. DNA for the CDR3: TGCGCCAGCAGCTTGTTCGCAGGGGTGGACACTGAAGCTTTCTTT. The chain couples TRBV5-1 to TRBJ1-1; the D gene is possibly TRBD1 (6 bases). The length of the CDR3 is 15 residues. Per the germline V gene, CDR1 is SGHRS and CDR2 is YFSETQ. V lost 1 base to trimming and J lost 3 bases, with 13 bases between them.

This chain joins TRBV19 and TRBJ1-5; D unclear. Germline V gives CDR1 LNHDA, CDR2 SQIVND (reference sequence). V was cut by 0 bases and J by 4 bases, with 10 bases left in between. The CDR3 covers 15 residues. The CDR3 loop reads CASSIDLRVNQPQHF. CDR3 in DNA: TGTGCCAGTAGTATAGATCTGCGGGTTAATCAGCCCCAGCATTTT.

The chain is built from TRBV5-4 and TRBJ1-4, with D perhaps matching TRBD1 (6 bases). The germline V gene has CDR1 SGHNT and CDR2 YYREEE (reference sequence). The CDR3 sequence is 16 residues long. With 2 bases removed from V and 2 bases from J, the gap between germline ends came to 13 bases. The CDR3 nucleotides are TGTGCCAGCAGCTTACAGGGAGCCGGCACTAATGAAAAACTGTTTTTT. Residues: CASSLQGAGTNEKLFF. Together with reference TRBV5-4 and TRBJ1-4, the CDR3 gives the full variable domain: ETGVTQSPTHLIKTRGQQVTLRCSSQSGHNTVSWYQQALGQGPQFIFQYYREEENGRGNFPPRFSGLQFPNYSSELNVNALELDDSALYLCASSLQGAGTNEKLFFGSGTQLSVL.

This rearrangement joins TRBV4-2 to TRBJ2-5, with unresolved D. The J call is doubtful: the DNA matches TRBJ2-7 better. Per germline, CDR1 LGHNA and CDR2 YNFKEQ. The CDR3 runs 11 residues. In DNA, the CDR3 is TGTGCCAGCAGGGGCCTCTACGAGCAGTACTTC. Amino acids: CASRGLYEQYF.

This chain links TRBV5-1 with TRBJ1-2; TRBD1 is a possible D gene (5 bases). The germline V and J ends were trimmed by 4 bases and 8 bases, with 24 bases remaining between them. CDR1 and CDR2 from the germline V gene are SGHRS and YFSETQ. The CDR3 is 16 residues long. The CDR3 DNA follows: TGCGCCAGCAGCCTCGCAGGTGGGGGGGATCCCGGCGGCTACACCTTC. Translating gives CASSLAGGGDPGGYTF.

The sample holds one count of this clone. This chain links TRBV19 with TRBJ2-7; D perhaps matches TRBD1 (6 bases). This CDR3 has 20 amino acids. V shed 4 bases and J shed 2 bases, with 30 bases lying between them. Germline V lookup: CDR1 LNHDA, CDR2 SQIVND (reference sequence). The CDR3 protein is CASSTPALSGHLRRPYEQYF. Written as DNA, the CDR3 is TGTGCCAGTAGTACACCAGCGCTATCGGGACACCTACGCCGACCCTACGAGCAGTACTTC.